This TCR beta chain comes out of a study of OX40 agonist ivuxolimab in advanced cancers. Notes on the study in general: Low levels of normalized T-cell clonal expansion also appeared in some nonresponders.

The CDR3 length is 13 residues. Germline values: CDR1 LNHDA, CDR2 SQIVND (reference sequence). Trimming cost V 3 bases and J 8 bases, with 12 bases left between them. A word on this clone: Its antigen is unidentified.

The data were produced by immunoSEQ multiplex PCR, yet TCRdb's version contains in-frame clones alone and is incomplete. The sample records some 68,000 clones, approximately 80% being singletons. The genes are TRBV19 and TRBJ2-3; D call uncertain. This clonotype originated in an adult with an advanced solid tumor such as melanoma, head and neck, liver or kidney cancer. Specimen: CD4+ or CD8+ T cells sorted from blood, collected in a trial of the OX40 agonist ivuxolimab. The CDR3 nucleotides are TGTGCCAGTAGTATCCCTCCCTCCAGTACGCAGTATTTT. This codes for CASSIPPSSTQYF.